Detailed here is one T cell receptor (beta chain). Its antigen is still unknown. No quality values exist for individual bases; no much larger clone is one base distant. The sample comes from a study of brain T cells in children with intractable seizures (dated by TCRdb to the early 2020s). Notes on the research overall: As a first screen for immune gene transcripts, resected brain tissue from about 53 pediatric epilepsy surgery cases was run on a NanoString immunology panel. Among the roughly twelve selected surgery cases, pre-surgery blood was additionally sequenced for eight, leaving four cases with brain tissue only.

Reading the label with the study, this specimen's time point is: blood from clinic visit 5 months post-surgery; TSC patient then seizure free. The surgery cases with the highest brain T cell transcript signatures were chosen for TCR beta chain sequencing of brain tissue, and also of blood when blood was available. Patients had been treated with at least one anti-epileptic drug before surgery. TCR-sequenced patients were children with drug-resistant epilepsy due to tuberous sclerosis complex, focal cortical dysplasia, Rasmussen encephalitis or hemimegalencephaly. The Monarch genomic DNA purification kit was used to extract bulk genomic DNA from unsorted brain tissue and from whole blood. General findings and caveats noted by the study authors: Viral specificity was inferred only from CDR3 sequence similarity, and patients' HCMV serostatus was unknown. Because pre- and post-surgery blood were sequenced to different depths, clones absent from the pre-surgery sample may reflect undersampling.

V is clipped by 10 bases and J by 5 bases, and the sequence between their germline boundaries is 12 bases long. The germline V gene sets CDR1 to ENHRY and CDR2 to SYGVKD. The CDR3 runs 12 residues from the cysteine to the phenylalanine. The entry retains the CDR3 DNA only, 36 bases that are in frame from base 1. TCR beta chain sequences were generated from genomic DNA using the immunoSEQ assay. The study's processing was this. CDR3 sequences that did not begin with the conserved framework cysteine at position 104 were removed manually. To get clonality, the normalized Shannon's Diversity Index was subtracted from one, giving values from 0 (maximal diversity) to 1 (oligoclonal). Differences in the frequency of the same CDR3 between samples, such as brain versus blood, were assessed with chi-squared comparison-of-proportions tests. Public clonotypes were found through immuneACCESS searches, while the VDJdb browser was used to judge similarity to known antiviral clonotypes. Not all clones reach the TCRdb copy of this immuneACCESS table, which keeps in-frame sequences only. Checked studies attribute under half of the gap to unresolved V genes and leave the rest unexplained. V and J calls plus clone size are reproduced from that table; the DNA served to infer D and trimming. Across this sample there are around 340,000 clones, with 93% seen only once. The top ten hold around 5% of the sample.

Sequencing used peripheral blood, obtained 4 to 5 months after surgery. This chain joins TRBV10-3 to TRBJ2-1; TRBD2 is perhaps the D gene, given 6 matching bases. This clonotype was sampled from a boy younger than two with tuberous sclerosis and intractable seizures. The CDR3: CATEGLDNEQFF. The DNA sequence is given as TGTGCCACCGAGGGACTTGACAATGAGCAGTTCTTC.